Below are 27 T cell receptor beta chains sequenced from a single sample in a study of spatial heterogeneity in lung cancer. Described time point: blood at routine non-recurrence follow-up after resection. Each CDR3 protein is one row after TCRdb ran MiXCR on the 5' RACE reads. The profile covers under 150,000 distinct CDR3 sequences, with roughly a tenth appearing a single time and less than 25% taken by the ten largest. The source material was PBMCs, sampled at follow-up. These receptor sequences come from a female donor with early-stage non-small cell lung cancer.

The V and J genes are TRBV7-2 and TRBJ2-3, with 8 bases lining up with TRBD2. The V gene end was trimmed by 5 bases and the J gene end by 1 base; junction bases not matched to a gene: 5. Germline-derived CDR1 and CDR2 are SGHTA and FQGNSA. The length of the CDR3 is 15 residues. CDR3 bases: TGTGCCAGCAGCCGATATAGCGGGGGCACAGATACGCAGTATTTT. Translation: CASSRYSGGTDTQYF.

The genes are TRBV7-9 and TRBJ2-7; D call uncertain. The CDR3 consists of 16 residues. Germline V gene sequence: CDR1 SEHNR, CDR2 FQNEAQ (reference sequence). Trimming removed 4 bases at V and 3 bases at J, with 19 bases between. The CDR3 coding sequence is TGTGCCAGCAGCTCCGTCGACTTATCCGGTAACTACGAGCAGTACGTC. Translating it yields CASSSVDLSGNYEQYV.

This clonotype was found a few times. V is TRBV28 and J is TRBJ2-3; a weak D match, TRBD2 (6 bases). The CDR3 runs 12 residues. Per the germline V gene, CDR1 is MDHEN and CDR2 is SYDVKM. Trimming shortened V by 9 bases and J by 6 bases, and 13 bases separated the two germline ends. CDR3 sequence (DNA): TGTGCCAGTGGAGGGAGTTCGGATACGCAGTATTTT. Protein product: CASGGSSDTQYF.

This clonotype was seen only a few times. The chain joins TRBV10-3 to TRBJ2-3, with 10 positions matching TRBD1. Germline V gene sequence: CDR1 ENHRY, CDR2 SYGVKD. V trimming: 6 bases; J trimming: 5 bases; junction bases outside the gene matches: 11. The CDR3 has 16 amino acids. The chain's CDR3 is CAIRPGTGALLDTQYF. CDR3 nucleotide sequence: TGTGCCATCAGACCCGGGACAGGGGCCCTTCTAGATACGCAGTATTTT.

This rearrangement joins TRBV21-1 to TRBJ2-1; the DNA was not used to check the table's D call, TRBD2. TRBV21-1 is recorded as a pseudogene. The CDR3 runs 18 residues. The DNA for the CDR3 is TGTGTCAGCAGCAAAGATCTTTCGAGGACTAGCGACTACAATGAGCAGTTCTTC. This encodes CVSSKDLSRTSDYNEQFF.

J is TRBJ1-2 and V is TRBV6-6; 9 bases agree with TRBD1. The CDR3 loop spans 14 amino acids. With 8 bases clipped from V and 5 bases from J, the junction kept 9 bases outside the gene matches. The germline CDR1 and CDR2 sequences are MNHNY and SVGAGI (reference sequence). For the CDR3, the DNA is TGTGCCAGCTCCCGGACAGGGGTTTATTATGGCTACACCTTC. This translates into CASSRTGVYYGYTF.

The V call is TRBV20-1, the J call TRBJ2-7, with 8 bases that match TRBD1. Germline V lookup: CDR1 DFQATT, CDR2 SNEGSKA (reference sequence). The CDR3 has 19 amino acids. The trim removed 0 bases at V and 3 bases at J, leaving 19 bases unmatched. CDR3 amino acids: CSARDREFGQGAKSYEQYF. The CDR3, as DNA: TGCAGTGCTAGAGATCGGGAATTTGGACAGGGAGCCAAAAGCTACGAGCAGTACTTC.

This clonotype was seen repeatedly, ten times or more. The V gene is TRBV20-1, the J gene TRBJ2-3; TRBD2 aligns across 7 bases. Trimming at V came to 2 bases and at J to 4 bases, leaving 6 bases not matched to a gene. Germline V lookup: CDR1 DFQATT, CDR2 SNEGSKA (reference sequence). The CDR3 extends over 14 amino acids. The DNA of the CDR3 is TGCAGTGCTAGACCCGGACTAGTGCCAGATACGCAGTATTTT. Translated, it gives CSARPGLVPDTQYF.

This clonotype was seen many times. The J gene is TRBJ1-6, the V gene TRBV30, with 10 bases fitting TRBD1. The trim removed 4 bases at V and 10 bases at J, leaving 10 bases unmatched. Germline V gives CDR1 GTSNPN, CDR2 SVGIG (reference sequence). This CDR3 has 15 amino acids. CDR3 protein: CAWTGTGEIGSPLHF. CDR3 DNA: TGTGCCTGGACGGGGACAGGGGAGATTGGATCACCCCTCCACTTT.

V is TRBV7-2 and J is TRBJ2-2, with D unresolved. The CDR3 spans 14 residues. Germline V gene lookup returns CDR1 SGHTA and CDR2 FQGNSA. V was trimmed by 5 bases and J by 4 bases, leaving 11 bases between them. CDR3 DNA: TGTGCCAGCAGCGCCCTTCTCTCCACCGGGGAGCTGTTTTTT. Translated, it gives CASSALLSTGELFF.

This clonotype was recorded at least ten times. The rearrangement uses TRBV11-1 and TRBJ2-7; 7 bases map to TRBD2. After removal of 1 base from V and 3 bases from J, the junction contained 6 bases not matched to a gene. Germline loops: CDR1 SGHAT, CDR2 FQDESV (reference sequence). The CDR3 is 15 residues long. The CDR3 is CASSLGGSTSYEQYV. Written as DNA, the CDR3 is TGTGCCAGCAGCTTAGGCGGGAGTACAAGCTACGAGCAGTACGTC.

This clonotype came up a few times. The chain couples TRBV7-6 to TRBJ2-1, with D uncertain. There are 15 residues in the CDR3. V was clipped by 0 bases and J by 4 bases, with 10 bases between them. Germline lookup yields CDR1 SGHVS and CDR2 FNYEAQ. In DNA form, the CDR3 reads TGTGCCAGCAGCTTAGCGCATAACACTTACAATGAGCAGTTCTTC. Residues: CASSLAHNTYNEQFF. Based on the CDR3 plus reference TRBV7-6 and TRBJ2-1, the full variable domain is GAGVSQSPRYKVTKRGQDVALRCDPISGHVSLYWYRQALGQGPEFLTYFNYEAQQDKSGLPNDRFSAERPEGSISTLTIQRTEQRDSAMYRCASSLAHNTYNEQFFGPGTRLTVL.

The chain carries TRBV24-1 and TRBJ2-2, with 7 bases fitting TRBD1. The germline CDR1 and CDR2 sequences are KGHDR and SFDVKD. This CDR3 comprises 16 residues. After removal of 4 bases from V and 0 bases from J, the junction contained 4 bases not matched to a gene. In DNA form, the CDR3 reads TGTGCCACCAGTGACCTGGGACAGCCGAACACCGGGGAGCTGTTTTTT. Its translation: CATSDLGQPNTGELFF.

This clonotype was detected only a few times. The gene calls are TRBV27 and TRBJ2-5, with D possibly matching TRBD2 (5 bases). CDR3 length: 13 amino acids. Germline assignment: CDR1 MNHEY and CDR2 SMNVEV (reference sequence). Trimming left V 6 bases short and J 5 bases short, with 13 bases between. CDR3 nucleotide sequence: TGTGCCAGCAGGCCCTCTTCGGGGGAGACCCAGTACTTC. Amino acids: CASRPSSGETQYF.

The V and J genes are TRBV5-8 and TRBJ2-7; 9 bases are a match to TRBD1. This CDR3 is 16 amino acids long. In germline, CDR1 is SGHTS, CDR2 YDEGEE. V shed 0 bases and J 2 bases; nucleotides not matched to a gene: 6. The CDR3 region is CASSLEAGTGPYEQYV. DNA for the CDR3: TGTGCCAGCAGCTTGGAAGCCGGGACAGGGCCCTACGAGCAGTACGTC.

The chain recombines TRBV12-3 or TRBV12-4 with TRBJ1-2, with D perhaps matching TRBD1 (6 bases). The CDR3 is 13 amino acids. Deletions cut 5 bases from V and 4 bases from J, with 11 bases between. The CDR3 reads CASSGTGTYGYTF. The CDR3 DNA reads TGTGCCAGCAGTGGAACAGGGACCTATGGCTACACCTTC.

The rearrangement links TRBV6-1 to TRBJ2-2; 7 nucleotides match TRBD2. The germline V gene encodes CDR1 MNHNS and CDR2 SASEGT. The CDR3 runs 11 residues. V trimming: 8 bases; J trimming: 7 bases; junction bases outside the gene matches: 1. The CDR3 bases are TGTGCCAGCTCGGGGGGCGGGGAGCTGTTTTTT. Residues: CASSGGGELFF.

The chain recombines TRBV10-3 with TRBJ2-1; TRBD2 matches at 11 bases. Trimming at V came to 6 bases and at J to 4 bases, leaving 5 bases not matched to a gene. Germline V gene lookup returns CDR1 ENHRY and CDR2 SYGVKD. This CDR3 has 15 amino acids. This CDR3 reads CAISPGLAGYNEQFF. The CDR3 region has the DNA TGTGCCATCAGCCCTGGACTAGCGGGTTACAATGAGCAGTTCTTC.

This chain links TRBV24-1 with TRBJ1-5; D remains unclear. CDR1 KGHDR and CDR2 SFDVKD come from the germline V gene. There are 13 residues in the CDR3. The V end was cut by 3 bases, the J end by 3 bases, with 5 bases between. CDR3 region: CATSDRLNQPQHF. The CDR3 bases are TGTGCCACCAGTGATCGACTCAATCAGCCCCAGCATTTT.

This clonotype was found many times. CDR3 loop: CSVGKTGNYGYTF. The CDR3 bases are TGCAGCGTTGGCAAGACAGGGAACTATGGCTACACCTTC. The chain couples TRBV29-1 to TRBJ1-2, with 7 bases aligning to TRBD1. The CDR3 runs to 13 residues. Trimming at V came to 4 bases and at J to 2 bases, leaving 4 bases not matched to a gene. The germline V gene has CDR1 SQVTM and CDR2 ANQGSEA.

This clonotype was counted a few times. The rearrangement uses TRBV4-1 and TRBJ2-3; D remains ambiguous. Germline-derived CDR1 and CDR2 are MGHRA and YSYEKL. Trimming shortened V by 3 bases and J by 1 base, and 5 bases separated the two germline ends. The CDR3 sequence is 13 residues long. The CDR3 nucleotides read TGCGCCAGCAGCCACGGTCGCACAGATACGCAGTATTTT. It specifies CASSHGRTDTQYF.

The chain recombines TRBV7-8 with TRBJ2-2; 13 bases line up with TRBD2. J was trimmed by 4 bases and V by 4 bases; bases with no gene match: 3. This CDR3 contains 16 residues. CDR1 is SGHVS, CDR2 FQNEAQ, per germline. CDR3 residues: CASSSRTSGSTGELFF. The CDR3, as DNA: TGTGCCAGCAGCTCCCGGACTAGCGGGAGCACCGGGGAGCTGTTTTTT.

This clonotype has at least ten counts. The CDR3 DNA reads TGTGCCAGCAGTGGCCTAAGAAGAGATGAGCAGTTCTTC. Translated: CASSGLRRDEQFF. The genes are TRBV28 and TRBJ2-1, with D unclear. V dropped 5 bases and J dropped 8 bases, with 13 bases sitting between them. Germline lookup yields CDR1 MDHEN and CDR2 SYDVKM. The CDR3 covers 13 residues.

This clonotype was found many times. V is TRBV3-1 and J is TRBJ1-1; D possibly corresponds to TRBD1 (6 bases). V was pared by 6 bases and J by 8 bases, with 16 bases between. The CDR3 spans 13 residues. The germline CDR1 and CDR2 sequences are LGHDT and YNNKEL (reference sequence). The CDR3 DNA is TGTGCCAGCAGTCATGGGGGCGTCGGGGAAGCTTTCTTT. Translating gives CASSHGGVGEAFF.

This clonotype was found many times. CDR3 sequence reads: CATRPDYEQYV. For the CDR3, the DNA is TGTGCCACCCGACCAGATTACGAGCAGTACGTC. This chain uses TRBV15 with TRBJ2-7; D remains ambiguous. The CDR3 extends over 11 amino acids. Trimming took off 8 bases at V and 4 bases at J, with 9 bases between the two ends. Germline-derived CDR1 and CDR2 are LNHNV and YYDKDF (reference sequence).

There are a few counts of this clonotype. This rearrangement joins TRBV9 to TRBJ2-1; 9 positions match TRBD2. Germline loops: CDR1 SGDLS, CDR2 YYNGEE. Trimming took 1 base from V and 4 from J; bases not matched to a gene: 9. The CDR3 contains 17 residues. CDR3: CASSVTPTSGQYNEQFF. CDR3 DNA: TGTGCCAGCAGCGTAACGCCGACTAGCGGACAATACAATGAGCAGTTCTTC.

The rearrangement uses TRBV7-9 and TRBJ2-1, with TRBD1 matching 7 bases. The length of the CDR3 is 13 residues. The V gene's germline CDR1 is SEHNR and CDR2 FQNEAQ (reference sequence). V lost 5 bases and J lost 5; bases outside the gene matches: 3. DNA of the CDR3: TGTGCCAGCAGCGGGGACAGACACAATGAGCAGTTCTTC. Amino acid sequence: CASSGDRHNEQFF.